These 32 T cell receptor beta chains share one sample of origin, sequenced in a study of blood T cell repertoires in COVID-19. The protocol was immunoSEQ multiplex PCR, while the TCRdb copy is restricted to in-frame clones and leaves out a portion. Here the sample spans tens of thousands of clones, around 82% being singletons. The specimen sequenced was peripheral blood. These receptors were collected from a man older than 75 with active COVID-19.

The V and J genes are TRBV6-2 or TRBV6-3 and TRBJ2-1, with 13 bases identical to TRBD2. Per the germline V gene, CDR1 is MNHEY and CDR2 is SVGEGT. V shed 5 bases, J shed 7 bases, and the junction held 5 bases outside the gene matches. The CDR3 contains 15 residues. The CDR3 loop reads CASSGLAGVGNEQFF. CDR3 in DNA: TGTGCCAGCAGTGGACTAGCGGGAGTAGGTAATGAGCAGTTCTTC.

The chain is built from TRBV3-1 (or the pseudogene TRBV3-2) and TRBJ2-1; tentative D call: TRBD2 (6 bases). Germline V gene lookup returns CDR1 LGHDT and CDR2 YNNKEL (reference sequence). Trimming shortened V by 6 bases and J by 12 bases, and 12 bases separated the two germline ends. This CDR3 contains 11 residues. The DNA of the CDR3 is TGTGCCAGCAGTATCCGGGACTTGCAGTTCTTC. It is translated as CASSIRDLQFF.

The chain carries TRBV7-2 and TRBJ2-5; TRBD2 matches at 8 bases. After removal of 5 bases from V and 4 bases from J, the junction contained 12 bases not matched to a gene. Germline loops: CDR1 SGHTA, CDR2 FQGNSA. This CDR3 has 16 residues. CDR3 in DNA: TGTGCCAGCAGCATGAATAGCGGGATAGCGGGAGAGACCCAGTACTTC. Amino acids: CASSMNSGIAGETQYF.

The chain joins TRBV5-4 to TRBJ2-2; TRBD2 is a possible D gene (6 bases). CDR1 is SGHNT, CDR2 YYREEE, per germline (reference sequence). The V and J ends lost 4 bases and 6 bases respectively, with 16 bases between them. The length of the CDR3 is 15 residues. CDR3 in amino acids: CASSAKRGLAGELFF. CDR3 nucleotides: TGTGCCAGCAGCGCGAAACGGGGGTTAGCCGGGGAGCTGTTTTTT.

The chain employs TRBV6-6 and TRBJ2-1; TRBD1 is a possible D gene (6 bases). The V gene's germline CDR1 is MNHNY and CDR2 SVGAGI (reference sequence). There are 12 residues in the CDR3. V lost 5 bases to trimming and J lost 9 bases, with 11 bases between them. CDR3 DNA sequence: TGTGCCAGCAGTAGAGACAGGACTGAGCAGTTCTTC. Amino acid sequence: CASSRDRTEQFF.

The chain uses TRBV7-3 and TRBJ2-2, with D possibly TRBD2 on 6 matching bases. This CDR3 has 16 amino acids. The V end lost 5 bases, the J end lost 4 bases, and 17 bases lay between the germline ends. Germline V gives CDR1 SGHTA, CDR2 FQGTGA. The CDR3, as DNA: TGTGCCAGCAGCCCAACGGGGGAACCTCGCACCGGGGAGCTGTTTTTT. It is translated as CASSPTGEPRTGELFF.

The chain couples TRBV19 to TRBJ2-3, with D unclear. V was clipped by 0 bases and J by 2 bases, with 15 bases between them. CDR3 length: 17 amino acids. Germline V gene data show CDR1 as LNHDA and CDR2 as SQIVND (reference sequence). CDR3 sequence (DNA): TGTGCCAGTAGTATAGATCTAGGCATAGCCGTCACAGATACGCAGTATTTT. Protein sequence: CASSIDLGIAVTDTQYF.

The chain couples TRBV18 to TRBJ2-1; 16 bases match TRBD2. Germline V gene sequence: CDR1 KGHSH, CDR2 LQKENI. V was clipped by 6 bases and J by 9 bases; unmatched bases: 11. This CDR3 is built from 17 residues. The DNA of the CDR3 is TGTGCCAGCTCCCCTCTTGTGGGGACTAGCGGGAGGGGTGAGCAGTTCTTC. This encodes CASSPLVGTSGRGEQFF.

For this clone: The sample contains more than one DNA sequence encoding this CDR3. The chain recombines TRBV9 with TRBJ2-5; D unresolved. Between the trimmed V and J ends, which lost 0 bases and 2 bases, there was a span of 5 bases. CDR1 and CDR2 (germline): SGDLS, YYNGEE. The CDR3 is made up of 13 amino acids. The CDR3 loop is CASSVGQQETQYF. In DNA, the CDR3 is TGTGCCAGCAGCGTAGGGCAGCAAGAGACCCAGTACTTC.

This chain uses TRBV7-2 with TRBJ2-3, with TRBD1 as a possible D gene (5 bases). The CDR3 length is 16 residues. Trimming removed 1 base at V and 5 bases at J, with 16 bases between. CDR1 SGHTA and CDR2 FQGNSA come from the germline V gene. The CDR3 reads CASSLEGRVGGDTQYF. Here the CDR3 DNA reads TGTGCCAGCAGCTTAGAGGGCAGGGTAGGTGGAGATACGCAGTATTTT.

This clone is a singleton in its sample. This sequence joins TRBV6-5 and TRBJ1-1, with D unresolved. The germline V gene encodes CDR1 MNHEY and CDR2 SVGAGI. Trimming removed 6 bases at V and 7 bases at J, with 12 bases between. The CDR3 runs to 12 residues. CDR3 in DNA: TGTGCCAGCAGGCCAGCCGGAGGTGAAGCTTTCTTT. Translating it yields CASRPAGGEAFF.

CDR3 nucleotide sequence: TGCGCCAGCAGCCAGGATAGGAGCTGGGCCTACAATGAGCAGTTCTTC. It yields the protein CASSQDRSWAYNEQFF. The chain is built from TRBV4-3 and TRBJ2-1; no firm D call. CDR1 LGHNA and CDR2 YSLEER come from the germline V gene. The CDR3 extends over 16 amino acids. Deletions cut 3 bases from V and 2 bases from J, with 14 bases between.

The sample holds a few counts of this clone. V gene TRBV7-2 combines with J gene TRBJ2-1; the D gene is possibly TRBD2 (6 bases). The CDR3 covers 13 residues. V was cut by 3 bases and J by 7 bases, with 10 bases left in between. From germline, CDR1 is SGHTA and CDR2 FQGNSA. CDR3 region: CASSFTGENEQFF. CDR3 bases: TGTGCCAGCAGCTTTACGGGGGAGAATGAGCAGTTCTTC. The full variable domain, rest sourced from reference TRBV7-2 and TRBJ2-1, is GAGVSQSPSNKVTEKGKDVELRCDPISGHTALYWYRQSLGQGLEFLIYFQGNSAPDKSGLPSDRFSAERTGGSVSTLTIQRTQQEDSAVYLCASSFTGENEQFFGPGTRLTVL.

The chain employs TRBV7-8 and TRBJ2-5; the match to TRBD1 covers 10 bases. J was trimmed by 5 bases and V by 4 bases; bases with no gene match: 7. Germline V CDR1 and CDR2: SGHVS, FQNEAQ. The CDR3 covers 15 residues. CDR3 nucleotide sequence: TGTGCCAGCAGCTCGCCGGGACAGGGGTACGAGACCCAGTACTTC. It translates to CASSSPGQGYETQYF. The full variable domain, with the rest looked up from reference TRBV7-8 and TRBJ2-5, is GAGVSQSPRYKVAKRGQDVALRCDPISGHVSLFWYQQALGQGPEFLTYFQNEAQLDKSGLPSDRFFAERPEGSVSTLKIQRTQQEDSAVYLCASSSPGQGYETQYFGPGTRLLVL.

The chain carries TRBV7-2 and TRBJ1-5; D not certain. This CDR3 has 14 amino acids. V lost 5 bases, J lost 6 bases, and 14 bases lay in between. Germline V lookup: CDR1 SGHTA, CDR2 FQGNSA. The CDR3 nucleotides are TGTGCCAGCAGCCACCAGACACCCGGTCAGCCCCAGCATTTT. The encoded protein is CASSHQTPGQPQHF.

The V and J genes are TRBV4-3 and TRBJ1-2; no definite D call. The V gene lost 0 bases and the J gene lost 7 bases, with 15 bases spanning the gap. The CDR3 has 15 amino acids. The germline V gene encodes CDR1 LGHNA and CDR2 YSLEER. CDR3 sequence (DNA): TGCGCCAGCAGCCAAGACGAGGGTATCCCTTCTGGCTACACCTTC. Its translation: CASSQDEGIPSGYTF.

The chain joins TRBV27 to TRBJ2-1, with 11 bases matching TRBD2. The CDR3 totals 16 residues. The V segment lost 2 bases and the J segment 4 bases; nucleotides outside the gene matches: 4. The germline V gene encodes CDR1 MNHEY and CDR2 SMNVEV (reference sequence). CDR3 coding DNA: TGTGCCAGCAGTTTACGGGCTAGCGGGGGGTACAATGAGCAGTTCTTC. Translating gives CASSLRASGGYNEQFF.

The J gene is TRBJ1-2, the V gene TRBV5-4, with D tentatively TRBD1 (5 bases). CDR3 length: 15 residues. V was shortened by 0 bases and J by 1 base, with 10 bases between the two germline ends. Germline CDR1 SGHNT, CDR2 YYREEE (reference sequence). The CDR3 region is CASSLGGRLNYGYTF. The CDR3 coding sequence is TGTGCCAGCAGCTTGGGGGGCCGGCTTAACTATGGCTACACCTTC.

CDR3 region: CASSLDGLAVREQYF. The CDR3, as DNA: TGTGCCAGCAGCTTAGACGGCCTAGCGGTCCGCGAGCAGTACTTC. This chain links TRBV7-3 with TRBJ2-7, with 7 bases that match TRBD2. The CDR3 loop spans 15 amino acids. Germline CDR1 SGHTA, CDR2 FQGTGA. V lost 2 bases to trimming and J lost 6 bases; unmatched junction nucleotides: 10.

The table lists this clone with a few counts. The chain employs TRBV7-2 and TRBJ2-1, with D possibly matching TRBD1 (7 bases). Trimming cost V 5 bases and J 5 bases, with 16 bases left between them. CDR3 length equals 15 residues. Germline lookup yields CDR1 SGHTA and CDR2 FQGNSA. The CDR3 coding sequence is TGTGCCAGCAGCCCAGGGGGGAGAATTAACAATGAGCAGTTCTTC. As protein: CASSPGGRINNEQFF.

The J gene is TRBJ2-7, the V gene TRBV2; D remains unclear. Germline loops: CDR1 SNHLY, CDR2 FYNNEI. Trimming pared 3 bases from V and 2 bases from J, leaving 11 bases between. The CDR3 loop spans 14 amino acids. The CDR3 nucleotides read TGTGCCAGCAGTGATACGAGATCTGCCTACGAGCAGTACTTC. It translates to CASSDTRSAYEQYF.

The V and J genes are TRBV7-2 and TRBJ1-5; 7 bases align to TRBD1. J gave up 2 bases and V 5 bases, and 9 bases lay outside the gene matches. Germline CDR1 and CDR2: SGHTA and FQGNSA. The CDR3 extends over 16 amino acids. The CDR3 here is CASSQSQGMRNQPQHF. Written as DNA, the CDR3 is TGTGCCAGCAGCCAATCACAGGGGATGCGCAATCAGCCCCAGCATTTT.

This chain links TRBV5-1 with TRBJ2-3; 11 bases match TRBD1. The CDR3 length is 15 residues. The junction had 5 bases not matched to a gene; V was cut back by 4 bases and J by 4 bases. Germline CDR1 reads SGHRS; CDR2 reads YFSETQ. The CDR3 bases are TGCGCCAGCAGCAGTAAGGGACAGGGGGCAGATACGCAGTATTTT. It is translated as CASSSKGQGADTQYF.

The chain combines TRBV14 with TRBJ2-2, with D possibly being TRBD2 (5 bases). From germline, CDR1 is SGHDN and CDR2 FVKESK. The V gene lost 2 bases and the J gene lost 4 bases, with 8 bases spanning the gap. The CDR3 contains 14 residues. The chain's CDR3 is CASSQRGSTGELFF. CDR3 DNA: TGTGCCAGCAGCCAACGGGGATCCACCGGGGAGCTGTTTTTT.

The chain links TRBV25-1 to TRBJ2-5; TRBD1 aligns across 7 bases. J gave up 1 base and V 1 base, and 0 bases lay outside the gene matches. The CDR3 totals 14 residues. Germline lookup yields CDR1 MGHDK and CDR2 SYGVNS. Written as DNA, the CDR3 is TGTGCCAGCAGTGAATGGGACAGCCAAGAGACCCAGTACTTC. This sequence encodes CASSEWDSQETQYF.

The J gene is TRBJ2-1, the V gene TRBV12-3 or TRBV12-4, with 7 bases matching TRBD1. V lost 6 bases to trimming and J lost 4 bases; unmatched junction nucleotides: 3. The CDR3 runs to 13 residues. Here the CDR3 reads CASSWTGYNEQFF. DNA for the CDR3: TGTGCCAGCAGCTGGACAGGTTACAATGAGCAGTTCTTC.

The chain employs TRBV6-5 and TRBJ1-1; no reliable D call. The CDR3 extends over 12 amino acids. From germline, CDR1 is MNHEY and CDR2 SVGAGI. Trimming pared 7 bases from V and 3 bases from J, leaving 9 bases between. CDR3 bases: TGTGCCAGCACGGGGAGGTACACTGAAGCTTTCTTT. Amino acids: CASTGRYTEAFF.

A few counts support this clone. J is TRBJ2-5 and V is TRBV6-4; 7 positions agree with TRBD1. The CDR3 spans 15 residues. V lost 6 bases and J lost 2; bases outside the gene matches: 9. The germline V gene has CDR1 MRHNA and CDR2 SNTAGT. The CDR3 loop reads CASSQEVGQQETQYF. CDR3 coding DNA: TGTGCCAGCAGCCAGGAGGTGGGACAGCAAGAGACCCAGTACTTC.

The CDR3 sequence: CASGWEGTGGSEAFF. The CDR3, as DNA: TGTGCTAGTGGTTGGGAGGGGACAGGGGGTTCTGAAGCTTTCTTT. The chain has TRBV12-5 and TRBJ1-1; 11 bases are a match to TRBD1. V was pared by 4 bases and J by 6 bases, with 7 bases of the junction left unmatched. This CDR3 comprises 15 residues. Germline V lookup: CDR1 LGHNT, CDR2 FRNRAP.

The V and J genes are TRBV7-2 and TRBJ2-3, with 7 bases lining up with TRBD1. Unmatched junction bases numbered 6, after V lost 5 bases and J lost 4 bases. This CDR3 spans 14 amino acids. Germline V lookup: CDR1 SGHTA, CDR2 FQGNSA. As DNA, the CDR3 is TGTGCCAGCAGCCAAGGACAGGTATCAGATACGCAGTATTTT. Its translation is CASSQGQVSDTQYF.

The CDR3 sequence: CASSQFGAGTDEQYF. CDR3 coding DNA: TGCGCCAGCAGCCAATTTGGGGCAGGGACTGATGAGCAGTACTTC. This chain joins TRBV4-1 and TRBJ2-7; a weak D match, TRBD2 (6 bases). Per the germline V gene, CDR1 is MGHRA and CDR2 is YSYEKL. CDR3 length: 15 residues. Trimming stripped 2 bases from V and 7 bases from J, with 18 bases between.

The chain recombines TRBV6-6 with TRBJ1-1; 9 bases fit TRBD1. The CDR3 is made up of 15 amino acids. V lost 6 bases and J lost 2; bases outside the gene matches: 7. Germline V gene lookup returns CDR1 MNHNY and CDR2 SVGAGI (reference sequence). This CDR3 is CASSPITGGNTEAFF. The CDR3 region has the DNA TGTGCCAGCAGCCCGATAACAGGGGGCAACACTGAAGCTTTCTTT.